The clone carrying this T cell receptor beta chain was recorded once. The data originate from a study of blood T cell repertoires in COVID-19. Turning to the study itself: Whether acute or convalescent, the COVID-19 samples came from the United States, Italy and Spain. T cells, B-cell-depleted T cells, or PBMCs provided the cDNA or gDNA that served as material.

V lost 5 bases and J 4 bases, leaving 20 bases between the germline ends. The germline gives CDR1 MNHEY, CDR2 SMNVEV (reference sequence). The CDR3 is made up of 16 amino acids. In the authors' methods: Amplified reference gene primers provided the basis for estimating nucleated cell counts. Clones were read by immunoSEQ multiplex PCR, and TCRdb kept only the in-frame ones, dropping some. That table supplies the V and J calls and clone size; D and trimming were determined from the DNA. The repertoire holds about 200,000 clones, with roughly 89% as singletons. This rearrangement joins TRBV27 to TRBJ1-1, with D maybe TRBD1 (6 bases). Sequenced sample: peripheral blood. The TCR was taken from a man aged 60 to 75 who had recovered from COVID-19. CDR3: CASSPQERGTSTEAFF. The DNA for the CDR3 is TGTGCCAGCAGTCCCCAGGAGAGGGGGACTAGCACTGAAGCTTTCTTT.